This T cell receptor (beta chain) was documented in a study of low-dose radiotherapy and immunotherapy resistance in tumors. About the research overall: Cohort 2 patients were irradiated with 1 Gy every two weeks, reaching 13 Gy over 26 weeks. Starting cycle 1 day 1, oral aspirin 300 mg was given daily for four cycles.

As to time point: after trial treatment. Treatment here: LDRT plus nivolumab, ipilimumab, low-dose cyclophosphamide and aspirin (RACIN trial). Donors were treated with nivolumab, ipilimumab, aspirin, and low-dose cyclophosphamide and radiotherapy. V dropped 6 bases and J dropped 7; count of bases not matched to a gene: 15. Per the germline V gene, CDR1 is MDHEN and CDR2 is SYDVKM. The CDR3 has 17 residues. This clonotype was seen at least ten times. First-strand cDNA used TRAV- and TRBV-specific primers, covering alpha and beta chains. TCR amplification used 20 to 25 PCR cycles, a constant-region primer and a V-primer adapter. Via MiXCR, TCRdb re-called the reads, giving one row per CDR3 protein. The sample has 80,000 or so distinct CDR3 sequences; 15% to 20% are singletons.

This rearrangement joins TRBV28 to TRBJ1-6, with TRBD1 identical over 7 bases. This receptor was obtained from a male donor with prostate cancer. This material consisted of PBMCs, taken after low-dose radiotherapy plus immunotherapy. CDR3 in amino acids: CASSFYRGPSSNSPLHF. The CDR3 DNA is TGTGCCAGCAGCTTCTACAGGGGCCCGTCGTCCAATTCACCCCTCCACTTT.